The 9 T cell receptor beta chains below all came from one sample that was sequenced in a study of blood T cell repertoires in COVID-19. This table comes from immunoSEQ multiplex PCR, and its TCRdb copy is limited to in-frame clones, with some not included. Here the sample spans hundreds of thousands of clones, about 88% being singletons. The sequencing input was PBMCs or T cells enriched from blood (not recorded which). Every receptor here comes from an older woman who had recovered from COVID-19.

The chain employs TRBV24-1 and TRBJ2-3; 8 nucleotides agree with TRBD2. V was clipped by 2 bases and J by 6 bases; unmatched bases: 6. Germline CDR1 is KGHDR and CDR2 is SFDVKD. The CDR3 extends over 15 amino acids. For the CDR3, the DNA is TGTGCCACCAGTGATTACGGGGGGGCCGCCGATACGCAGTATTTT. Residues: CATSDYGGAADTQYF.

This sequence joins TRBV21-1 and TRBJ1-4. TRBV21-1 is flagged as a pseudogene. The CDR3 is 16 residues long. The CDR3 spells CASSKAENLGKEKLFF. The DNA for the CDR3 is TGTGCCAGCAGCAAAGCGGAGAACCTGGGTAAAGAAAAACTGTTTTTT.

J is TRBJ1-6 and V is TRBV25-1; no reliable D call. Germline V gives CDR1 MGHDK, CDR2 SYGVNS. There are 14 residues in the CDR3. V shed 6 bases and J shed 7 bases, with 13 bases lying between them. CDR3 DNA: TGTGCCAGCAGACCGCCGGCGGCGAATTCACCCCTCCACTTT. It specifies CASRPPAANSPLHF.

This clone was recorded a few times. The chain links TRBV5-1 to TRBJ2-1; a possible D gene is TRBD1 (5 bases). Between the trimmed V and J ends, which lost 3 bases and 5 bases, there was a span of 15 bases. Per the germline V gene, CDR1 is SGHRS and CDR2 is YFSETQ. This CDR3 region has 15 residues. The CDR3 here is CASSSPRGRDNEQFF. The CDR3 DNA reads as TGCGCCAGCAGCTCCCCCCGCGGCAGGGACAATGAGCAGTTCTTC.

The chain links TRBV7-6 to TRBJ1-3; 7 nucleotides line up with TRBD1. Germline lookup yields CDR1 SGHVS and CDR2 FNYEAQ. This CDR3 spans 15 amino acids. Trimming at V came to 1 base and at J to 7 bases, leaving 7 bases not matched to a gene. This chain's CDR3 is CASSLVGGELNTIYF. The CDR3 bases are TGTGCCAGCAGCTTAGTAGGGGGCGAATTGAACACCATATATTTT. Supplemented by reference TRBV7-6 and TRBJ1-3, the full variable domain reads GAGVSQSPRYKVTKRGQDVALRCDPISGHVSLYWYRQALGQGPEFLTYFNYEAQQDKSGLPNDRFSAERPEGSISTLTIQRTEQRDSAMYRCASSLVGGELNTIYFGEGSWLTVV.

The chain is built from TRBV4-1 and TRBJ1-4, with D possibly being TRBD1 (6 bases). V lost 4 bases, J lost 4 bases, and 13 bases lay in between. CDR1 is MGHRA, CDR2 YSYEKL, per germline. The CDR3 consists of 15 residues. CDR3 coding DNA: TGCGCCAGCAGCCTGTTTTTAGGGGGTAATGAAAAACTGTTTTTT. Translated, it gives CASSLFLGGNEKLFF.

V is TRBV19 and J is TRBJ1-2; D not resolved. Trimming removed 5 bases from V and 4 bases from J, with 11 bases in between. The CDR3 covers 13 residues. Germline V CDR1 and CDR2: LNHDA, SQIVND (reference sequence). The CDR3 nucleotides are TGTGCCAGTAGTGACCGGGATTTCTATGGCTACACCTTC. It codes for CASSDRDFYGYTF.

The chain uses TRBV5-1 and TRBJ1-3; 7 bases agree with TRBD1. CDR1 SGHRS and CDR2 YFSETQ come from the germline V gene. This CDR3 contains 14 residues. The ends lost 5 bases at V and 2 bases at J; junction bases unmatched: 4. The CDR3 reads CASRPTGAGNTIYF. As DNA, the CDR3 is TGCGCCAGCAGGCCAACAGGGGCTGGAAACACCATATATTTT.

The rearrangement joins TRBV7-6 to TRBJ2-3; D is uncertain. V lost 1 base to trimming and J lost 2 bases, with 10 bases between them. The length of the CDR3 is 15 residues. From germline, CDR1 is SGHVS and CDR2 FNYEAQ. CDR3 protein: CASSLEVGATDTQYF. CDR3 nucleotides: TGTGCCAGCAGCTTAGAGGTCGGAGCCACAGATACGCAGTATTTT.